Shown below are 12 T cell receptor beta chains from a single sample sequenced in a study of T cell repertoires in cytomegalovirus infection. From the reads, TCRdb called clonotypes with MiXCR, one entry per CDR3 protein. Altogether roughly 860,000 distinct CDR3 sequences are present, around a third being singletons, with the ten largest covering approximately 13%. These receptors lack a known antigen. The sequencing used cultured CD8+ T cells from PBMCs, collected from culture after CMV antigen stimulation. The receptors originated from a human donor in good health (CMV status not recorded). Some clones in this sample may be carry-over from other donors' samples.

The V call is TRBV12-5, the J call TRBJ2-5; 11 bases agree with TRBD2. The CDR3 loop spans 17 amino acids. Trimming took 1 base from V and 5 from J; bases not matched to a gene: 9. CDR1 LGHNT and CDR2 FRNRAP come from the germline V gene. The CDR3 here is CASGLELAGGLWETQYF. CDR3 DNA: TGTGCTAGTGGTTTGGAGCTAGCGGGGGGCCTTTGGGAGACCCAGTACTTC. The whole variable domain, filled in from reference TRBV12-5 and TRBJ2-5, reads DARVTQTPRHKVTEMGQEVTMRCQPILGHNTVFWYRQTMMQGLELLAYFRNRAPLDDSGMPKDRFSAEMPDATLATLKIQPSEPRDSAVYFCASGLELAGGLWETQYFGPGTRLLVL.

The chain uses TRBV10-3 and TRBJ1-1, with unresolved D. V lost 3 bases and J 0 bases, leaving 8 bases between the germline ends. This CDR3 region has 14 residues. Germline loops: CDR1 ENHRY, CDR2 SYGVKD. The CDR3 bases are TGTGCCATCAGTGACCCGGACTTGAACACTGAAGCTTTCTTT. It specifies CAISDPDLNTEAFF.

The chain's CDR3 is CASNALAGPYEQYV. The DNA for the CDR3 is TGTGCCAGCAACGCATTGGCGGGCCCCTACGAGCAGTACGTC. V and J are TRBV2 and TRBJ2-7, with D perhaps matching TRBD2 (5 bases). Germline-derived CDR1 and CDR2 are SNHLY and FYNNEI. The CDR3 has 14 residues. The V gene lost 7 bases and the J gene lost 2 bases, with 15 bases spanning the gap.

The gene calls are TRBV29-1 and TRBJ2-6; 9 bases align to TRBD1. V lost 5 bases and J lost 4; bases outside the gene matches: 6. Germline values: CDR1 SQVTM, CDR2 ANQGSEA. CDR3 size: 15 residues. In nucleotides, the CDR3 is TGCAGCGTTACAGGGGGCGGTTCGGGGGCCAACGTCCTGACTTTC. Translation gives CSVTGGGSGANVLTF.

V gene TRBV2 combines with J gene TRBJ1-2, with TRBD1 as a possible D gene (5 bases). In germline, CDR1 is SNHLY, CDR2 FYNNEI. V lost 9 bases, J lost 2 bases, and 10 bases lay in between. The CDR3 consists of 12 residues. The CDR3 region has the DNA TGTGCCAGTGACAGTTTAAACTATGGCTACACCTTC. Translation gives CASDSLNYGYTF.

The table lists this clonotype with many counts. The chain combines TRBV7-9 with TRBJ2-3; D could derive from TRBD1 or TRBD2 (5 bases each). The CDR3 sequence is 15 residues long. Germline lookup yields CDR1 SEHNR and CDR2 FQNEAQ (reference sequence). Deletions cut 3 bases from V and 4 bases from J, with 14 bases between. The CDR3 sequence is CASSFRPGGADTQYF. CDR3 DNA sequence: TGTGCCAGCAGCTTCCGTCCTGGGGGAGCAGATACGCAGTATTTT.

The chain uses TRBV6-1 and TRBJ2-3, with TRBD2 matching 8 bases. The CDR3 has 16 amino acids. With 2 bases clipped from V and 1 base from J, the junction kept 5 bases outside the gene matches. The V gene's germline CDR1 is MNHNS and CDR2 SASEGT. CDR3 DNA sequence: TGTGCCAGCAGTGAACGGCGGGGGGAAGGCACAGATACGCAGTATTTT. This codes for CASSERRGEGTDTQYF.

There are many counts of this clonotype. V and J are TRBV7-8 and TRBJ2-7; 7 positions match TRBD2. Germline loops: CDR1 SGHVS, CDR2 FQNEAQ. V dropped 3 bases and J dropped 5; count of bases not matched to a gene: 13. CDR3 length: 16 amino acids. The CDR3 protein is CASSFSRAGRAHEQYV. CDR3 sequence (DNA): TGTGCCAGCAGCTTTAGTCGAGCAGGGAGGGCTCACGAGCAGTACGTC.

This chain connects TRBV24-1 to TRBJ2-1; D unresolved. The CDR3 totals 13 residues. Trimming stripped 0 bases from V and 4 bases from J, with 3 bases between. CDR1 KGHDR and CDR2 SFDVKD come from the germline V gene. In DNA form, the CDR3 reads TGTGCCACCAGTGATTTGGGGTACAATGAGCAGTTCTTC. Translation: CATSDLGYNEQFF.

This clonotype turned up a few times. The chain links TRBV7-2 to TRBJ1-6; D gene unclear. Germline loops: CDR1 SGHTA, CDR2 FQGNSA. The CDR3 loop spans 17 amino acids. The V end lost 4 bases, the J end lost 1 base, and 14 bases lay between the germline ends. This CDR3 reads CASSYRASRSYNSPLHF. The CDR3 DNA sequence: TGTGCCAGCAGCTACCGGGCATCGAGGTCCTATAATTCACCCCTCCACTTT.

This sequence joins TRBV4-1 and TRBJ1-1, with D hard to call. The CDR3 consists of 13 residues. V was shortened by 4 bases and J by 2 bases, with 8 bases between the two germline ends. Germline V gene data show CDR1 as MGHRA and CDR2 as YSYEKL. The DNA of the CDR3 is TGCGCCAGCAGCCTGTACATAAACACTGAAGCTTTCTTT. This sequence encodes CASSLYINTEAFF.

CDR3 sequence (DNA): TGTGCTAGTGGTTTGTTTGGGACAGGGGCCGGGGAGCTGTTTTTT. Translated: CASGLFGTGAGELFF. This rearrangement joins TRBV12-5 to TRBJ2-2, with 10 bases that match TRBD1. This CDR3 region has 15 residues. Per the germline V gene, CDR1 is LGHNT and CDR2 is FRNRAP. Losses at the gene ends were 2 bases for V and 6 bases for J; bases not matched to a gene: 3.